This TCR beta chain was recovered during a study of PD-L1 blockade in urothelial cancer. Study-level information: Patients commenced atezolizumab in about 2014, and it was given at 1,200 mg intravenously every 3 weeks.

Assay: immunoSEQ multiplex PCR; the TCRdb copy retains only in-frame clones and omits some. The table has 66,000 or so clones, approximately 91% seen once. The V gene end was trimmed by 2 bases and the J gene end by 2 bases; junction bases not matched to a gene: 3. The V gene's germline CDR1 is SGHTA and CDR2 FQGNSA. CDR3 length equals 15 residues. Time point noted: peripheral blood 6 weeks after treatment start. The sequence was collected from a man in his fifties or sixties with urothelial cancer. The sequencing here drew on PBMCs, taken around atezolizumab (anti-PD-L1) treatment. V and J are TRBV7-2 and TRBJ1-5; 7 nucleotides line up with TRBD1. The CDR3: CASSLIGTGNQPQHF. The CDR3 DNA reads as TGTGCCAGCAGCTTAATAGGGACAGGCAATCAGCCCCAGCATTTT.